This TCR beta chain appears in the sequencing data of a study of regulatory T cells in long-lasting Graves disease. Across the whole study: For a period under 3 months, newly diagnosed Graves' patients had taken antithyroid drugs. Points from the study as a whole: It was possible that the small sample size reduced accuracy. Persistent disease exhibited a predilection for TRBV28, TRBJ1-2 and TRBJ2-5.

Library construction for TCR beta used iRepertoire HTBI primers and Arm-PCR of CDR3 regions. Per the authors' pipeline: The samples yielded roughly 60 TRBV and 13 to 15 TRBJ segments. Each CDR3 protein is one row after TCRdb ran MiXCR on the multiplex PCR reads. The V and J calls shown here were made by TCRdb, not taken from the authors' results. The repertoire holds over 300,000 distinct CDR3 sequences, with around 16% as singletons. Ten or more counts support this clonotype. No antigen is known for it. This sample's time point: newly diagnosed GD, antithyroid drugs for less than 3 months. PBMC RNA was the source of the TCR library. V gave up 5 bases and J gave up 1 base; unmatched junction bases: 7. This CDR3 region has 15 residues. Germline values: CDR1 SGHAT, CDR2 FQNNGV.

This clonotype originated in a female donor with Graves disease. Specimen: peripheral blood mononuclear cells (PBMCs), collected at new diagnosis, from a patient treated with antithyroid drugs. This chain joins TRBV11-2 and TRBJ1-2, with 7 bases that match TRBD1. CDR3 DNA sequence: TGTGCCAGCAGCCAAGCCCGGGACAGTAACTATGGCTACACCTTC. Translated, it gives CASSQARDSNYGYTF.